This T cell receptor (beta chain) was recovered during a study of T cell responses to AZD1222 COVID-19 vaccine. General study points: Dominant CD4 TCR responses targeted spike regions 160-218 and 743-854. Nearly half of spike-specific TCRs reportedly target variant regions that are unmutated in the B.1.351 and B.1.1.7 variants.

Using immunoSEQ multiplex PCR, the repertoire was profiled, and TCRdb retains in-frame clones only, with some absent. The sample holds around 190,000 clones, 90% to 95% seen once. The CDR3 is 16 residues long. V was clipped by 4 bases and J by 2 bases, with 17 bases between them. CDR1 and CDR2 (germline): MRHNA, SNTAGT. Analyses pooled second doses at about 4 or about 12 weeks. Notes on this clone: Its antigen is as yet unknown.

The rearrangement links TRBV6-4 to TRBJ1-1; D is ambiguous. The sequence was collected from an adult who received the AZD1222 COVID-19 vaccine. Sample: peripheral blood, taken 28 days after the second AZD1222 dose. This chain's CDR3 is CASSASESVGNTEAFF. In DNA form, the CDR3 reads TGTGCCAGCAGTGCCTCGGAGAGTGTGGGAAACACTGAAGCTTTCTTT.